This TCR beta chain came from a study of blood T cell repertoires in COVID-19. At the level of the study: Italy, Spain and the United States were the sources of the convalescent and acute COVID-19 samples. Sample material is recorded as cDNA or gDNA derived from T cells, B-cell-depleted T cells, or PBMCs.

Authors' processing steps: Amplification from reference gene primers served as the basis for estimated nucleated cell counts. Some clones are missing from TCRdb's copy, which holds only in-frame ones; the method was immunoSEQ multiplex PCR. That table is the source of V, J and clone size, and D and trimming were worked out from the DNA. The table shows fewer than 100,000 clones, with roughly 83% occurring only once. This CDR3 comprises 15 residues. Germline CDR1 reads SQVTM; CDR2 reads ANQGSEA. Trimming cost V 2 bases and J 6 bases; bases outside gene matches: 6. This chain links TRBV29-1 with TRBJ2-1, with TRBD1 identical over 11 bases. This clonotype was obtained from a human donor in a cohort sampled during active COVID-19. Sequences were obtained from peripheral blood. CDR3 amino acids: CSVERGQGARNEQFF. In DNA, the CDR3 is TGCAGCGTTGAAAGAGGACAGGGGGCACGCAATGAGCAGTTCTTC.